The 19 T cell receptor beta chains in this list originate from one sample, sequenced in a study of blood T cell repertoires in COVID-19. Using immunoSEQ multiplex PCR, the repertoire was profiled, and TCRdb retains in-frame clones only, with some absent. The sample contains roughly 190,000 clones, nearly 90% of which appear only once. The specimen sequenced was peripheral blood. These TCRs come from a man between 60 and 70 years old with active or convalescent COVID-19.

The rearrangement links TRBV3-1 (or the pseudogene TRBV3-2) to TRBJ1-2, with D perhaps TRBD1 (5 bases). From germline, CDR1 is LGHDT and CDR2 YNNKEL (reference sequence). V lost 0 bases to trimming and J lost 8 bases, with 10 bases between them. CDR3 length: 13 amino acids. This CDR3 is CASSQEWGGGYTF. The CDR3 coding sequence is TGTGCCAGCAGCCAAGAGTGGGGGGGAGGCTACACCTTC.

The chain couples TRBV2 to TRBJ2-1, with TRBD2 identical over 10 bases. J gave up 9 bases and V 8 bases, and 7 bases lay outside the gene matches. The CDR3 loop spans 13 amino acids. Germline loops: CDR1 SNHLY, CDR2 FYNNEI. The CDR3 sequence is CASVGASGGEQFF. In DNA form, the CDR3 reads TGTGCCAGCGTCGGTGCTAGCGGGGGTGAGCAGTTCTTC. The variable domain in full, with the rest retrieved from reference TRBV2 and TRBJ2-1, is EPEVTQTPSHQVTQMGQEVILRCVPISNHLYFYWYRQILGQKVEFLVSFYNNEISEKSEIFDDQFSVERPDGSNFTLKIRSTKLEDSAMYFCASVGASGGEQFFGPGTRLTVL.

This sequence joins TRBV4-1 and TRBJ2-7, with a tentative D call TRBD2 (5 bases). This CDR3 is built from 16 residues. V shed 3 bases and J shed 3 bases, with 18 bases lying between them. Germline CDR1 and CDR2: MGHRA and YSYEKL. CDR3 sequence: CASSHRTGSLNYEQYF. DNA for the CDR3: TGCGCCAGCAGCCACCGGACTGGATCCCTTAACTACGAGCAGTACTTC.

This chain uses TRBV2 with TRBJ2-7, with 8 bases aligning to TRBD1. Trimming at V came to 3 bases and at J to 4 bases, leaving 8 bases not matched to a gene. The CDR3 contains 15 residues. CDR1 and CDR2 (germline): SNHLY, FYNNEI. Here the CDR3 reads CASSDRQGARYEQYF. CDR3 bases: TGTGCCAGCAGTGACAGGCAGGGGGCGCGTTACGAGCAGTACTTC. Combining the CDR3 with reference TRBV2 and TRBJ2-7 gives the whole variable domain EPEVTQTPSHQVTQMGQEVILRCVPISNHLYFYWYRQILGQKVEFLVSFYNNEISEKSEIFDDQFSVERPDGSNFTLKIRSTKLEDSAMYFCASSDRQGARYEQYFGPGTRLTVT.

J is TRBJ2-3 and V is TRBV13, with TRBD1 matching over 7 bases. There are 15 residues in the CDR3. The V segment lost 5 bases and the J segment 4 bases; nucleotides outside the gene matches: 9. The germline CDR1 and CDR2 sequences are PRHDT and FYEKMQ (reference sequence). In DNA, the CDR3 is TGTGCCAGCAGCCCACCGACAGGGTTCGCAGATACGCAGTATTTT. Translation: CASSPPTGFADTQYF.

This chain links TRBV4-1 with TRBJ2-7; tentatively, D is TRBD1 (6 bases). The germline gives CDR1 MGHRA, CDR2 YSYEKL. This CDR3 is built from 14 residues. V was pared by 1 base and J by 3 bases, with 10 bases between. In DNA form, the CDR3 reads TGCGCCAGCAGCCAAGTAGGACAGAACTACGAGCAGTACTTC. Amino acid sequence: CASSQVGQNYEQYF.

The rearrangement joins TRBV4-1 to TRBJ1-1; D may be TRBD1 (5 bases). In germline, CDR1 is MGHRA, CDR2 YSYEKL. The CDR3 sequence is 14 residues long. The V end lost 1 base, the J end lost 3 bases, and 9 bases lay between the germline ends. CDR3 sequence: CASSQGRGDTEAFF. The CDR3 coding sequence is TGCGCCAGCAGCCAAGGACGGGGGGACACTGAAGCTTTCTTT.

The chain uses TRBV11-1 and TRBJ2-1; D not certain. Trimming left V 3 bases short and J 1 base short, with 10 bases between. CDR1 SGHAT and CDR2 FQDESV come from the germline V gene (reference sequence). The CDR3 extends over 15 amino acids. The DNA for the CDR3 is TGTGCCAGCAGCTTCTCTTTGGCATCCTACAATGAGCAGTTCTTC. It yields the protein CASSFSLASYNEQFF.

The CDR3 region is CASSEYRTAYTQPQHF. The DNA for the CDR3 is TGTGCCAGCAGTGAATATAGGACAGCTTATACCCAGCCCCAGCATTTT. The rearrangement uses TRBV25-1 and TRBJ1-5; a weak D match, TRBD1 (6 bases). Germline-derived CDR1 and CDR2 are MGHDK and SYGVNS. The CDR3 is made up of 16 amino acids. The ends were cut back, 0 bases at V and 7 bases at J, with 16 bases in the middle.

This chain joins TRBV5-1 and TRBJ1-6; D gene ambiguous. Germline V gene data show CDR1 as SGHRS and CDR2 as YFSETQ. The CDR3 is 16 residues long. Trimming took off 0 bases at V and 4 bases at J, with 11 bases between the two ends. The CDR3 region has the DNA TGCGCCAGCAGCTTGGTGCCCCAGAAGTATAATTCACCCCTCCACTTT. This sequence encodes CASSLVPQKYNSPLHF.

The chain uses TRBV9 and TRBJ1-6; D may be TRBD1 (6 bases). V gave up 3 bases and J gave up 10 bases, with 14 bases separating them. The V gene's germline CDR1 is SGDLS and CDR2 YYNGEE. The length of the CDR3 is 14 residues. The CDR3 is CASSGGEGVSPLHF. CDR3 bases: TGTGCCAGCAGCGGGGGAGAGGGGGTCTCACCCCTCCACTTT.

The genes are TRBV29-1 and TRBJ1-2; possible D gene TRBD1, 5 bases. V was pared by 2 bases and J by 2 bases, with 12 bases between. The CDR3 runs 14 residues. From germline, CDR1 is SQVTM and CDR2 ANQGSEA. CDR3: CSVERAGQNYGYTF. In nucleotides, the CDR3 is TGCAGCGTTGAAAGGGCAGGGCAAAACTATGGCTACACCTTC.

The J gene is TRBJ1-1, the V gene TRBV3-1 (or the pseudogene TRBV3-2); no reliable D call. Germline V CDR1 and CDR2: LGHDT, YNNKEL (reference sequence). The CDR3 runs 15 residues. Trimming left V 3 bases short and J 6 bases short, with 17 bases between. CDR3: CASSHYGGQSAEAFF. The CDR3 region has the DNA TGTGCCAGCAGCCATTATGGCGGTCAGAGCGCTGAAGCTTTCTTT.

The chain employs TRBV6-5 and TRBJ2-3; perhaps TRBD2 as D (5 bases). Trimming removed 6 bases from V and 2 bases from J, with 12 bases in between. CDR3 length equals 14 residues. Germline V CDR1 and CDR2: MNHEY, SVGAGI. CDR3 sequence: CASSQTRTTDTQYF. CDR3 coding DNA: TGTGCCAGCAGCCAAACTAGGACCACAGATACGCAGTATTTT.

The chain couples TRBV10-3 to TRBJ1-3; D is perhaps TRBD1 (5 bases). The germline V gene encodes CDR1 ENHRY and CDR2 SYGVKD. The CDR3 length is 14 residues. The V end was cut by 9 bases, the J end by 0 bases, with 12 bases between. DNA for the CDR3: TGTGCCATGAGAGGGACTGACTCTGGAAACACCATATATTTT. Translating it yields CAMRGTDSGNTIYF.

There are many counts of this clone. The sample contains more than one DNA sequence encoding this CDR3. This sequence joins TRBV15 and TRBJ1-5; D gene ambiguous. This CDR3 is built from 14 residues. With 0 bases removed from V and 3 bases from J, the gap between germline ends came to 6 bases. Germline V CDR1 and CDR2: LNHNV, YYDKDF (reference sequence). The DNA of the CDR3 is TGTGCCACCAGCAGAGATCTTAACAATCAGCCCCAGCATTTT. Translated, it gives CATSRDLNNQPQHF.

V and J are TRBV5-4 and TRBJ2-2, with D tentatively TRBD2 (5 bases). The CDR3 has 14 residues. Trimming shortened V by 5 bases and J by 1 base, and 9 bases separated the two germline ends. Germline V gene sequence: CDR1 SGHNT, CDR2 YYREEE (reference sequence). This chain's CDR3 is CASSARGNTGELFF. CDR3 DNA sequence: TGTGCCAGCAGTGCTCGGGGGAACACCGGGGAGCTGTTTTTT.

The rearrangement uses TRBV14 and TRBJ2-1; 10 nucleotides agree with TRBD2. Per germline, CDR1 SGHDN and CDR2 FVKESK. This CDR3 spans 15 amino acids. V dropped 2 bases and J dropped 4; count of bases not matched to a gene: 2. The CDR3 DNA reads TGTGCCAGCAGCCAACTAGCGGGGGTTTACAATGAGCAGTTCTTC. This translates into CASSQLAGVYNEQFF.

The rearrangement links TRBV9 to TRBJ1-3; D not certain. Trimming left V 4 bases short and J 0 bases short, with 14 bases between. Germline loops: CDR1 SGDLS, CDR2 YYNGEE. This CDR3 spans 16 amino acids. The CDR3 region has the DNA TGTGCCAGCAGCACCTCGGGGTGGGGCTCTGGAAACACCATATATTTT. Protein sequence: CASSTSGWGSGNTIYF.